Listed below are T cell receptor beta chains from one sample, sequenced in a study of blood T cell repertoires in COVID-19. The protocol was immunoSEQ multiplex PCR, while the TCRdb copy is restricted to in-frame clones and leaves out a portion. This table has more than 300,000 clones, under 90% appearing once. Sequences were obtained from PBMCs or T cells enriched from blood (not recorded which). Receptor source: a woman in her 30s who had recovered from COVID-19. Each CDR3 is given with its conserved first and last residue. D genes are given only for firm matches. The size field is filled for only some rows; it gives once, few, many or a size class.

CDR3aa: CASSQDLAREQYF
CDR3nt: TGTGCCAGCAGCCAAGATCTCGCGCGGGAGCAGTACTTC
v_gene: TRBV4-2
abundance: -
d_gene: -
j_gene: TRBJ2-7

CDR3aa: CASSYRGSYEQYF
CDR3nt: TGTGCCAGTAGTTACAGGGGGTCCTACGAGCAGTACTTC
v_gene: TRBV19
abundance: once
d_gene: TRBD1
j_gene: TRBJ2-7

CDR3aa: CASSSRTLRGEKLFF
CDR3nt: TGTGCCAGCAGCTCTCGGACTTTACGGGGTGAAAAACTGTTTTTT
v_gene: TRBV14
abundance: -
d_gene: -
j_gene: TRBJ1-4

CDR3aa: CASSQGFAGTGNNQPQHF
CDR3nt: TGCGCCAGCAGCCAAGGGTTCGCCGGGACAGGAAACAATCAGCCCCAGCATTTT
v_gene: TRBV4-1
abundance: -
d_gene: TRBD1
j_gene: TRBJ1-5

CDR3aa: CASSRDRVETQYF
CDR3nt: TGTGCCAGCAGCCGGGACAGGGTGGAGACCCAGTACTTC
v_gene: TRBV11-2
abundance: -
d_gene: TRBD1
j_gene: TRBJ2-5

CDR3aa: CASSGRLAGIYNEQFF
CDR3nt: TGTGCCAGCAGTGGACGACTAGCGGGTATCTACAATGAGCAGTTCTTC
v_gene: TRBV27
abundance: -
d_gene: TRBD2
j_gene: TRBJ2-1

CDR3aa: CASSDSKQNTGELFF
CDR3nt: TGTGCCAGCAGTGACTCGAAACAGAACACCGGGGAGCTGTTTTTT
v_gene: TRBV6-4
abundance: -
d_gene: -
j_gene: TRBJ2-2

CDR3aa: CSVGTFNNEQFF
CDR3nt: TGCAGCGTTGGTACATTCAACAATGAGCAGTTCTTC
v_gene: TRBV29-1
abundance: -
d_gene: -
j_gene: TRBJ2-1

CDR3aa: CASSQESAASSYNEQFF
CDR3nt: TGCGCCAGCAGCCAAGAATCGGCGGCAAGCTCCTACAATGAGCAGTTCTTC
v_gene: TRBV4-3
abundance: few
d_gene: -
j_gene: TRBJ2-1

CDR3aa: CATRTGMYYGYTF
CDR3nt: TGTGCCACCAGGACAGGGATGTACTATGGCTACACCTTC
v_gene: TRBV15
abundance: -
d_gene: TRBD1
j_gene: TRBJ1-2

CDR3aa: CAVSAGGYGYTF
CDR3nt: TGTGCCGTGTCAGCGGGGGGCTATGGCTACACCTTC
v_gene: TRBV28
abundance: -
d_gene: -
j_gene: TRBJ1-2

CDR3aa: CASSEGTGDYNEQFF
CDR3nt: TGCGCCAGCAGTGAAGGGACAGGGGACTACAATGAGCAGTTCTTC
v_gene: TRBV10-1
abundance: -
d_gene: TRBD1
j_gene: TRBJ2-1

CDR3aa: CASSQSWASGDTDTQYF
CDR3nt: TGCGCCAGCAGCCAAAGTTGGGCTAGCGGAGACACAGATACGCAGTATTTT
v_gene: TRBV4-1
abundance: -
d_gene: TRBD2
j_gene: TRBJ2-3

CDR3aa: CASSPIPGQRNTEAFF
CDR3nt: TGTGCCAGCAGCCCTATTCCGGGACAGAGGAACACTGAAGCTTTCTTT
v_gene: TRBV6-2/TRBV6-3
abundance: few
d_gene: TRBD1
j_gene: TRBJ1-1

CDR3aa: CASSSGGEVTQYF
CDR3nt: TGTGCCAGCAGTTCAGGGGGCGAGGTGACCCAGTACTTC
v_gene: TRBV11-2
abundance: -
d_gene: TRBD1
j_gene: TRBJ2-5

CDR3aa: CASSQDVRGANTGELFF
CDR3nt: TGCGCCAGCAGCCAAGATGTCCGCGGTGCGAACACCGGGGAGCTGTTTTTT
v_gene: TRBV4-3
abundance: -
d_gene: -
j_gene: TRBJ2-2

CDR3aa: CASSGYQSRDFDYGYTF
CDR3nt: TGCGCCAGCAGCGGCTACCAGTCCAGGGATTTTGACTATGGCTACACCTTC
v_gene: TRBV5-1
abundance: once
d_gene: -
j_gene: TRBJ1-2

CDR3aa: CASSMGQGSGYTF
CDR3nt: TGTGCCAGTAGCATGGGGCAGGGTAGTGGCTACACCTTC
v_gene: TRBV19
abundance: -
d_gene: -
j_gene: TRBJ1-2

CDR3aa: CASSSTGGVRGPQYF
CDR3nt: TGTGCCAGCAGCTCCACCGGGGGCGTGAGGGGGCCGCAGTATTTT
v_gene: TRBV5-8
abundance: -
d_gene: -
j_gene: TRBJ2-3